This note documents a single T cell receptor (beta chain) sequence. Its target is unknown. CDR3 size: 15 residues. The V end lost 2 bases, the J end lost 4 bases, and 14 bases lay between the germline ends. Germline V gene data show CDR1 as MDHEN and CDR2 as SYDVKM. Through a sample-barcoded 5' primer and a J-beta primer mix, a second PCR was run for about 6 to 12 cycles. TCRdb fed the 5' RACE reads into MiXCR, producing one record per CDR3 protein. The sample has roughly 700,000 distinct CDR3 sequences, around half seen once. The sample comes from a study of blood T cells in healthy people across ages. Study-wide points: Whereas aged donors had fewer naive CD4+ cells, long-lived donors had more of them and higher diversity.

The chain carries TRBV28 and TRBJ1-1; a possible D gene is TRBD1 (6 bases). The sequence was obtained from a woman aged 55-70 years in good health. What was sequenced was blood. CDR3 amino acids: CASSLRHRVGTEAFF. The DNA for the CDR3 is TGTGCCAGCAGTTTAAGGCACAGGGTTGGCACTGAAGCTTTCTTT.